Listed below are T cell receptor beta chains from one sample, sequenced in a study of CD8+ T cells in alopecia areata. Only in-frame clones appear in the TCRdb table, and some are missing; sequencing was by immunoSEQ multiplex PCR. The sample consists of about 120,000 clones, around 56% of them appearing once. Sequenced here: CD4+ T cells sorted from blood, sampled at week 4, from a patient treated with tofacitinib. These receptor sequences come from a human donor with alopecia areata. Both conserved end residues are part of each CDR3. The D gene is left open where the match is weak. A clone size is listed for some rows: how often the clone was seen (once, few, many), or a class if it is expanded.

D gene	clone size	V gene	J gene	CDR3 DNA	CDR3 protein
.	.	TRBV7-9	TRBJ2-5	TGTGCCAGCACTCCACTAGAGGAGACCCAGTACTTC	CASTPLEETQYF
TRBD2	.	TRBV7-9	TRBJ2-5	TGTGCCAGCAGCCCGGGACTAGGGGAGACCCAGTACTTC	CASSPGLGETQYF
.	.	TRBV11-2	TRBJ1-3	TGTGCCAGCAGCCGAAGACCCGGAAACACCATATATTTT	CASSRRPGNTIYF
.	.	TRBV30	TRBJ2-7	TGTGCCTGGAGTGTAGGCCTGGCGGGACACTACGAGCAGTACTTC	CAWSVGLAGHYEQYF
.	few	TRBV7-9	TRBJ2-5	TGTGCCAGCAGCTTGAGTGAGACCCAGTACTTC	CASSLSETQYF
.	once	TRBV4-1	TRBJ1-1	TGCGCCAGCAGCCAACATCCGAACACTGAAGCTTTCTTT	CASSQHPNTEAFF
.	.	TRBV14	TRBJ1-4	TGTGCCAGCAGCCAAGACGAAAAACTGTTTTTT	CASSQDEKLFF
.	.	TRBV5-4	TRBJ2-7	TGTGCCAGCAGCTTGCCCGGACCGATTAGCGGTGCCTACGAGCAGTACTTC	CASSLPGPISGAYEQYF
.	few	TRBV5-6	TRBJ1-2	TGTGCCAGCAGCTTGGGGGCGGCTAACTATGGCTACACCTTC	CASSLGAANYGYTF
.	few	TRBV6-4	TRBJ1-1	TGTGCCAGCAGTGACTCTCCTGGGCAGGGGAAAGCTTTCTTT	CASSDSPGQGKAFF
.	.	TRBV4-2	TRBJ2-3	TGTGCCAGCAGCCAAGATCCGGGTCTCTCCGGACAGTGGGGGTCAGATACGCAGTATTTT	CASSQDPGLSGQWGSDTQYF
.	.	TRBV29-1	TRBJ2-2	TGCAGCGCATCCACAGGGCCCCCTAACGGGGAGCTGTTTTTT	CSASTGPPNGELFF
.	few	TRBV10-3	TRBJ2-7	TGTGCCATCAGTGGAACAGGGTGGGGAGGCGAGCAGTACTTC	CAISGTGWGGEQYF
TRBD1	.	TRBV9	TRBJ2-1	TGTGCCAGCAGCACCACGGGGACAGGGCACAATGAGCAGTTCTTC	CASSTTGTGHNEQFF
.	few	TRBV29-1	TRBJ2-2	TGCAGCGTTGATCGGGACAAGAACACCGGGGAGCTGTTTTTT	CSVDRDKNTGELFF
.	.	TRBV30	TRBJ1-1	TGTGCCTGGAGTGTCCATCGGGGGGGCGGCGGGTACACTGAAGCTTTCTTT	CAWSVHRGGGGYTEAFF
.	.	TRBV29-1	TRBJ2-2	TGCAGCGCCAGGGTTAGGAAGGGCGCCGGGGAGCTGTTTTTT	CSARVRKGAGELFF
.	.	TRBV15	TRBJ2-3	TGTGCCACCAGCAGAGGGTCAGCAGATACGCAGTATTTT	CATSRGSADTQYF
.	.	TRBV5-4	TRBJ2-7	TGTGCCAGCAGCTTACCCTACGAGCAGTACTTC	CASSLPYEQYF
.	.	TRBV30	TRBJ1-2	TGTGCCTGGCTGAGGGCAGCCCCGGGTAGCTACACCTTC	CAWLRAAPGSYTF
.	few	TRBV7-2	TRBJ1-3	TGTGCCAGCATGCCAGGACTTACTGGAAACACCATATATTTT	CASMPGLTGNTIYF
.	.	TRBV19	TRBJ2-7	TGTGCCAGTAGCAATAGCGCATCGAATTACTACGAGCAGTACTTC	CASSNSASNYYEQYF
.	.	TRBV4-2	TRBJ1-1	TGTGCCAGCAGCCCTATGAACCGAGCGGACACTGAAGCTTTCTTT	CASSPMNRADTEAFF
.	.	TRBV30	TRBJ1-1	TGTGCCTGGAGTGTATCCATAAACACTGAAGCTTTCTTT	CAWSVSINTEAFF
TRBD2	few	TRBV5-6	TRBJ2-7	TGTGCCAGCAGCTGGGGACTAGCGGGAAGTTGGCAGTACTTC	CASSWGLAGSWQYF
.	.	TRBV29-1	TRBJ1-2	TGCAGCGCACGGCTGACAGGTGCCGGGTGGGGTGGCTACACCTTC	CSARLTGAGWGGYTF
.	few	TRBV2	TRBJ1-1	TGTGCCAGCAGTGAATACGGGAACACTGAAGCTTTCTTT	CASSEYGNTEAFF
TRBD2	.	TRBV6-5	TRBJ2-1	TGTGCCTCCGGGGGGGGATCATCCTACAATGAGCAGTTCTTC	CASGGGSSYNEQFF
.	.	TRBV29-1	TRBJ2-7	TGCAGCGTTGTTGGTCAGTACTCCTACGAGCAGTACTTC	CSVVGQYSYEQYF
TRBD1	few	TRBV7-9	TRBJ1-2	TGTGCCAGCAGCTTACCTGACAGGGTTTCCGATGGCTACACCTTC	CASSLPDRVSDGYTF
.	.	TRBV7-6	TRBJ2-5	TGTGCCAGCAGCTTAATGAGGGAGACCCAGTACTTC	CASSLMRETQYF
TRBD2	.	TRBV9	TRBJ2-1	TGTGCCAGCAGCGTACTTAGCGGGGTACGAAATGAGCAGTTCTTC	CASSVLSGVRNEQFF
.	.	TRBV15	TRBJ1-4	TGTGCCACCAGCGCAGTCGCAACTAATGAAAAACTGTTTTTT	CATSAVATNEKLFF
TRBD1	once	TRBV5-6	TRBJ1-2	TGTGCCAGCAGCTTCCTCGGGACAGGGGATGGCTACACCTTC	CASSFLGTGDGYTF
.	.	TRBV2	TRBJ2-5	TGTGCCAGCAGTGAGCGGAGCTTGGAGACCCAGTACTTC	CASSERSLETQYF
TRBD2	.	TRBV5-1	TRBJ2-5	TGCGCCAGCCTCCTTAGCGGGGGCAAACAAGAGACCCAGTACTTC	CASLLSGGKQETQYF
TRBD1	.	TRBV5-4	TRBJ2-3	TGTGCCAGCAGCTTGGGGGACAGGGAAACAGATACGCAGTATTTT	CASSLGDRETDTQYF
.	few	TRBV6-1	TRBJ1-2	TGTGCCACCTCCCTTGACAGGTCCTATGGCTACACCTTC	CATSLDRSYGYTF
.	.	TRBV29-1	TRBJ2-2	TGCAGCGTTGGCAGATTGAACACCGGGGAGCTGTTTTTT	CSVGRLNTGELFF
.	.	TRBV5-4	TRBJ1-1	TGTGCCAGCAGCCCGTGGGGGCAGATGAACACTGAAGCTTTCTTT	CASSPWGQMNTEAFF
.	.	TRBV4-1	TRBJ1-1	TGCGCCAGCAGCAGCGAGTCGTGGACTGAAGCTTTCTTT	CASSSESWTEAFF
TRBD1	.	TRBV27	TRBJ2-7	TGTGCCAGCAGCATCGGACAGGCCTGGAAGCAGTACTTC	CASSIGQAWKQYF
TRBD1	.	TRBV29-1	TRBJ2-1	TGCAGCACCCCGGGACAGAGATACAATGAGCAGTTCTTC	CSTPGQRYNEQFF